These 11 T cell receptor beta chains came from one sample sequenced in a study of technical replicates of blood from several donors. Method: immunoSEQ multiplex PCR; TCRdb's copy keeps in-frame clones and lacks some. In the table there are more than 65,000 clones, just under 95% of which are singletons. Sequenced: T cells isolated from PBMCs. Receptors originate from a human donor in good health.

The gene calls are TRBV19 and TRBJ2-1, with 8 bases aligning to TRBD2. J was trimmed by 5 bases and V by 7 bases; bases with no gene match: 7. Germline assignment: CDR1 LNHDA and CDR2 SQIVND (reference sequence). This CDR3 has 14 amino acids. CDR3 coding DNA: TGTGCCAGTAATCGAGCGGGAGCCAACAATGAGCAGTTCTTC. Amino acids: CASNRAGANNEQFF. Using reference TRBV19 and TRBJ2-1 for the parts outside the CDR3, the full variable domain is DGGITQSPKYLFRKEGQNVTLSCEQNLNHDAMYWYRQDPGQGLRLIYYSQIVNDFQKGDIAEGYSVSREKKESFPLTVTSAQKNPTAFYLCASNRAGANNEQFFGPGTRLTVL.

The chain combines TRBV6-6 with TRBJ2-3; D not resolved. CDR1 and CDR2 from the germline V gene are MNHNY and SVGAGI (reference sequence). The CDR3 contains 14 residues. Between the trimmed V and J ends, which lost 7 bases and 0 bases, there was a span of 11 bases. Written as DNA, the CDR3 is TGTGCCAGCATAGATGGGCTCAGCACAGATACGCAGTATTTT. Encoded protein: CASIDGLSTDTQYF.

This chain connects TRBV7-9 to TRBJ1-1, with unresolved D. With 1 base removed from V and 0 bases from J, the gap between germline ends came to 3 bases. This CDR3 contains 13 residues. Germline-derived CDR1 and CDR2 are SEHNR and FQNEAQ (reference sequence). CDR3 sequence: CASSLDMNTEAFF. As DNA, the CDR3 is TGTGCCAGCAGCTTAGACATGAACACTGAAGCTTTCTTT.

CDR3 DNA: TGCGCCAGCAGCTTGGGGACTTACAATGAGCAGTTCTTC. Residues: CASSLGTYNEQFF. V is TRBV5-1 and J is TRBJ2-1, with D tentatively TRBD2 (5 bases). Germline V gives CDR1 SGHRS, CDR2 YFSETQ. V was trimmed by 0 bases and J by 4 bases, leaving 5 bases between them. The length of the CDR3 is 13 residues. Based on the CDR3 plus reference TRBV5-1 and TRBJ2-1, the full variable domain is KAGVTQTPRYLIKTRGQQVTLSCSPISGHRSVSWYQQTPGQGLQFLFEYFSETQRNKGNFPGRFSGRQFSNSRSEMNVSTLELGDSALYLCASSLGTYNEQFFGPGTRLTVL.

V gene TRBV28 combines with J gene TRBJ1-1; 12 nucleotides line up with TRBD1. CDR1 MDHEN and CDR2 SYDVKM come from the germline V gene. The V and J ends lost 5 bases and 0 bases, in that order; junction bases with no gene match: 4. This CDR3 is 16 amino acids long. The CDR3 reads CASSGTGGQMNTEAFF. In DNA form, the CDR3 reads TGTGCCAGCAGTGGGACAGGGGGCCAGATGAACACTGAAGCTTTCTTT. Full variable domain (outside the CDR3, taken from reference TRBV28 and TRBJ1-1): DVKVTQSSRYLVKRTGEKVFLECVQDMDHENMFWYRQDPGLGLRLIYFSYDVKMKEKGDIPEGYSVSREKKERFSLILESASTNQTSMYLCASSGTGGQMNTEAFFGQGTRLTVV.

Of note for this clone: A junction end diverges from the germline sequence, so it may reflect a read error. The chain's CDR3 is CASTLARGTGELFF. CDR3 coding DNA: TGTGCCAGCACCTTAGCCAGGGGGACCGGGGAGCTGTTTTTT. The V and J genes are TRBV7-9 and TRBJ2-2; the match to TRBD1 covers 7 bases. CDR3 length: 14 residues. The germline CDR1 and CDR2 sequences are SEHNR and FQNEAQ (reference sequence).

V gene TRBV28 combines with J gene TRBJ1-2; no reliable D call. This CDR3 has 11 amino acids. Trimming took off 7 bases at V and 8 bases at J, with 11 bases between the two ends. Germline-derived CDR1 and CDR2 are MDHEN and SYDVKM. Written as DNA, the CDR3 is TGTGCCAGCAAGAACACCAGGGGCTACACCTTC. Translated: CASKNTRGYTF.

The gene calls are TRBV6-5 and TRBJ1-1, with D unresolved. CDR1 MNHEY and CDR2 SVGAGI come from the germline V gene. This CDR3 region has 13 residues. Trimming cost V 4 bases and J 6 bases, with 12 bases left between them. CDR3 in DNA: TGTGCCAGCAGTTGGGTTCAGAGGGCTGAAGCTTTCTTT. Translation gives CASSWVQRAEAFF.

This sequence joins TRBV7-9 and TRBJ1-4; unclear D gene. The CDR3 runs to 14 residues. Germline CDR1 reads SEHNR; CDR2 reads FQNEAQ (reference sequence). The ends were cut back, 6 bases at V and 4 bases at J, with 12 bases in the middle. The DNA for the CDR3 is TGTGCCAGCAGGGCAACCGGACTTAATGAAAAACTGTTTTTT. Amino acids: CASRATGLNEKLFF.

The V gene is TRBV5-4, the J gene TRBJ2-7, with 11 bases identical to TRBD1. CDR3 length equals 14 residues. With V trimmed by 4 bases and J by 7 bases, 7 bases remained unmatched. Germline V CDR1 and CDR2: SGHNT, YYREEE (reference sequence). The CDR3 loop is CASSQDRGLREQYF. CDR3 nucleotides: TGTGCCAGCAGCCAGGACAGGGGGCTGAGGGAGCAGTACTTC.

The rearrangement links TRBV6-1 to TRBJ2-1; no definite D call. Trimming pared 1 base from V and 9 bases from J, leaving 10 bases between. The CDR3 loop spans 13 amino acids. Per the germline V gene, CDR1 is MNHNS and CDR2 is SASEGT. CDR3 sequence: CASSEVSRSEQFF. The CDR3, as DNA: TGTGCCAGCAGTGAAGTTTCCCGCAGTGAGCAGTTCTTC.